Listed here are 18 T cell receptor beta chains from one sample, sequenced in a study of blood T cell repertoires in COVID-19. Repertoires were generated with immunoSEQ multiplex PCR, while TCRdb's copy carries only in-frame clones and drops some. This sample has 150,000 or so clones, with roughly 83% found just once. Specimen: peripheral blood. The receptors originated from a woman aged 70 to 79 with COVID-19, enrolled during active disease.

This clone was detected only once. The rearrangement links TRBV4-2 to TRBJ1-1; 7 bases map to TRBD1. Germline trimming cut 0 bases from V and 4 bases from J; bases unmatched to any gene: 5. CDR1 and CDR2 from the germline V gene are LGHNA and YNFKEQ. The CDR3 extends over 15 amino acids. The CDR3 bases are TGTGCCAGCAGCCAAGAAGACAGGGCCACCACTGAAGCTTTCTTT. Protein sequence: CASSQEDRATTEAFF.

This clone was recorded once. The V gene is TRBV6-2 or TRBV6-3, the J gene TRBJ1-2; TRBD1 aligns across 9 bases. The CDR3 has 16 amino acids. The junction had 8 bases not matched to a gene; V was cut back by 5 bases and J by 1 base. Germline loops: CDR1 MNHEY, CDR2 SVGEGT. CDR3: CASSRTGERYNYGYTF. CDR3 in DNA: TGTGCCAGCAGTCGGACAGGGGAGCGATATAACTATGGCTACACCTTC.

The V and J genes are TRBV19 and TRBJ1-4; 11 positions agree with TRBD1. The CDR3 is 16 residues long. CDR1 LNHDA and CDR2 SQIVND come from the germline V gene (reference sequence). After removal of 4 bases from V and 8 bases from J, the junction contained 9 bases not matched to a gene. CDR3 bases: TGTGCCAGTAGTAGCGCCGGGACAGGGGGTGGAGAAAAACTGTTTTTT. It translates to CASSSAGTGGGEKLFF.

The chain has TRBV5-1 and TRBJ2-7, with D possibly matching TRBD1 (5 bases). Germline V gives CDR1 SGHRS, CDR2 YFSETQ. Trimming shortened V by 0 bases and J by 0 bases, and 10 bases separated the two germline ends. This CDR3 has 15 residues. The CDR3 sequence is CASSLDGQFSYEQYF. The CDR3 DNA reads TGCGCCAGCAGCTTGGATGGACAATTCTCCTACGAGCAGTACTTC.

This sequence joins TRBV6-1 and TRBJ1-2; D might be TRBD1 (5 bases). Trimming pared 2 bases from V and 4 bases from J, leaving 14 bases between. Germline V gene lookup returns CDR1 MNHNS and CDR2 SASEGT. The CDR3 is 15 residues long. In nucleotides, the CDR3 is TGTGCCAGCAGTGAACAGTCAGGGCTTTCCTATGGCTACACCTTC. Its protein product is CASSEQSGLSYGYTF.

J is TRBJ1-6 and V is TRBV28; 10 bases line up with TRBD1. Germline V lookup: CDR1 MDHEN, CDR2 SYDVKM. The V gene end was trimmed by 10 bases and the J gene end by 7 bases; junction bases not matched to a gene: 4. This CDR3 has 13 residues. For the CDR3, the DNA is TGTGCCACCGGGGACAGGGGCAATTCACCCCTCCACTTT. Translated: CATGDRGNSPLHF.

V usage is TRBV3-1 (or the pseudogene TRBV3-2) and J usage is TRBJ2-3; tentatively, D is TRBD2 (7 bases). V lost 2 bases to trimming and J lost 4 bases, with 13 bases between them. Germline-derived CDR1 and CDR2 are LGHDT and YNNKEL (reference sequence). The CDR3 is 15 residues long. This CDR3 is CASSQSGGRADTQYF. In DNA, the CDR3 is TGTGCCAGCAGCCAATCCGGGGGGCGGGCAGATACGCAGTATTTT.

This clone has a single count. V and J are TRBV5-1 and TRBJ2-5; 10 positions match TRBD2. Losses at the gene ends were 4 bases for V and 2 bases for J; bases not matched to a gene: 8. In germline, CDR1 is SGHRS, CDR2 YFSETQ. The CDR3 extends over 16 amino acids. The CDR3 protein is CASSRGGAGGQETQYF. The CDR3 DNA sequence: TGCGCCAGCAGCCGGGGCGGAGCGGGGGGGCAAGAGACCCAGTACTTC.

The V gene is TRBV5-4, the J gene TRBJ1-1; tentative D call: TRBD1 (5 bases). The CDR3 extends over 15 amino acids. The germline V gene has CDR1 SGHNT and CDR2 YYREEE (reference sequence). V was trimmed by 4 bases and J by 1 base, leaving 14 bases between them. CDR3 in DNA: TGTGCCAGCAGCAACTTAGGACAAGGGAACACTGAAGCTTTCTTT. Translation: CASSNLGQGNTEAFF.

The chain has TRBV5-5 and TRBJ1-1; D may be TRBD1 (5 bases). V was cut by 4 bases and J by 7 bases, with 11 bases left in between. Germline loops: CDR1 SGHKS, CDR2 YYEKEE (reference sequence). The CDR3 loop spans 12 amino acids. CDR3 protein: CASSRDGHEAFF. The CDR3 DNA is TGTGCCAGCAGCCGAGATGGACATGAAGCTTTCTTT.

The chain is built from TRBV19 and TRBJ1-5; TRBD1 might be the D (6 bases). The CDR3 length is 15 residues. V was pared by 11 bases and J by 0 bases, with 17 bases between. CDR1 is LNHDA, CDR2 SQIVND, per germline (reference sequence). CDR3 amino acids: CAARGGGNSNQPQHF. In DNA form, the CDR3 reads TGTGCCGCGAGGGGAGGGGGTAATAGCAATCAGCCCCAGCATTTT.

The chain links TRBV11-2 to TRBJ2-3, with 7 positions matching TRBD2. V lost 1 base, J lost 3 bases, and 4 bases stayed unmatched. This CDR3 has 15 residues. Germline V gene sequence: CDR1 SGHAT, CDR2 FQNNGV. The CDR3 protein is CASSLGTSKTDTQYF. The CDR3 DNA is TGTGCCAGCAGCTTAGGGACTAGTAAGACAGATACGCAGTATTTT.

The chain links TRBV5-6 to TRBJ1-5; D is possibly TRBD1 (5 bases). This CDR3 spans 15 amino acids. Trimming cost V 4 bases and J 1 base, with 12 bases left between them. Germline V gene lookup returns CDR1 SGHDT and CDR2 YYEEEE. In DNA, the CDR3 is TGTGCCAGCAGCGTCGGGGGACGGAGCAATCAGCCCCAGCATTTT. Protein sequence: CASSVGGRSNQPQHF.

V and J are TRBV7-2 and TRBJ1-1; the D gene is possibly TRBD1 (6 bases). Trimming took off 5 bases at V and 1 base at J, with 17 bases between the two ends. This CDR3 has 16 amino acids. The germline V gene encodes CDR1 SGHTA and CDR2 FQGNSA. As DNA, the CDR3 is TGTGCCAGCAGCCCGGGTAGGGGGTGGGGGAACACTGAAGCTTTCTTT. This translates into CASSPGRGWGNTEAFF.

This clone has a single count. V gene TRBV15 combines with J gene TRBJ1-6; D not certain. The germline CDR1 and CDR2 sequences are LNHNV and YYDKDF (reference sequence). The CDR3 has 14 amino acids. With 3 bases removed from V and 8 bases from J, the gap between germline ends came to 11 bases. CDR3 in amino acids: CATSRGRWDSPLHF. In DNA, the CDR3 is TGTGCCACCAGCAGGGGCCGATGGGATTCACCCCTCCACTTT.

Points on this clone: Other DNA sequences of this sample code for an identical CDR3. The chain carries TRBV11-2 and TRBJ1-6; a possible D gene is TRBD1 (6 bases). V was cut by 3 bases and J by 10 bases, with 13 bases left in between. This CDR3 is 14 amino acids long. CDR1 and CDR2 from the germline V gene are SGHAT and FQNNGV. CDR3 residues: CASSLGGLGSPLHF. The CDR3 DNA reads TGTGCCAGCAGCTTGGGGGGGCTGGGGTCACCCCTCCACTTT.

This chain links TRBV28 with TRBJ1-5; perhaps TRBD1 as D (5 bases). V was cut by 4 bases and J by 7 bases, with 11 bases left in between. The CDR3 length is 13 residues. Germline values: CDR1 MDHEN, CDR2 SYDVKM. CDR3: CASSSQWTQPQHF. The CDR3 nucleotides read TGTGCCAGCAGTTCCCAGTGGACACAGCCCCAGCATTTT.

The V gene is TRBV10-3, the J gene TRBJ2-7, with D possibly TRBD2 on 5 matching bases. Germline lookup yields CDR1 ENHRY and CDR2 SYGVKD. V lost 0 bases and J lost 3, with 9 bases in between. The CDR3 totals 14 residues. The CDR3 coding sequence is TGTGCCATCAGTGAGTCCCTAGCCAACTACGAGCAGTACTTC. Its protein product is CAISESLANYEQYF.